Sequencing of this T cell receptor beta chain was carried out in a study of blood T cell repertoires in COVID-19. Individuals aged roughly 18 to 95 years were recruited from some 26 US areas. Participants' reported clinical history set cohort assignment. Generated by immunoSEQ multiplex PCR, the TCRdb table keeps only in-frame clones and is missing some. The profile shows approximately 150,000 clones, around four fifths of them singletons. Sequencing was performed on PBMCs or T cells enriched from blood (not recorded which). The TCR originated in a woman aged 40 to 50 who had recovered from COVID-19.

This CDR3 reads CASSLVGVTGNTIYF. CDR3 bases: TGTGCCAGCAGCTTAGTCGGAGTTACTGGAAACACCATATATTTT. The chain recombines TRBV7-9 with TRBJ1-3; no definite D call. V shed 1 base and J shed 2 bases, with 9 bases lying between them. The V gene's germline CDR1 is SEHNR and CDR2 FQNEAQ (reference sequence). The CDR3 consists of 15 residues.